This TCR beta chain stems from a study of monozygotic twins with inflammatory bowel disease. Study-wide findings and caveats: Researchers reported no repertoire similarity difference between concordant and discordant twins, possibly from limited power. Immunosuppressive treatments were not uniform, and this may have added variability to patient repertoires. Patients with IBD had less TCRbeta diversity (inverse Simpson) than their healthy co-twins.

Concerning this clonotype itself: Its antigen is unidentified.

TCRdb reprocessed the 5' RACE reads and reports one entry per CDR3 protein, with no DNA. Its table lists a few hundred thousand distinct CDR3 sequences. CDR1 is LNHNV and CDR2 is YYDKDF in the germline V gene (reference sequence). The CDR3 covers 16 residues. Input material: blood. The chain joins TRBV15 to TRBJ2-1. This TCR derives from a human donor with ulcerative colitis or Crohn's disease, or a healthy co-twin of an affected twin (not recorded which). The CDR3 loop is CATSREGPSSYNEQFF.